This T cell receptor beta chain stems from a study of cytomegalovirus exposure and HLA in healthy donors. Findings and limits, study-wide: In all likelihood, a cluster of highly shared sequence variants was a sequencing artifact. The dataset shows that most TCR sequences were rare, while some public TCRs occurred in many donors.

Primers: 60 Vbeta forward and 13 Jbeta reverse. Measured with immunoSEQ multiplex PCR; TCRdb has only the in-frame clones, and not every one. The data hold 150,000 to 200,000 clones, with less than 90% observed a single time. The germline gives CDR1 MNHNY, CDR2 SVGAGI (reference sequence). V trimming: 6 bases; J trimming: 0 bases; junction bases outside the gene matches: 4. The CDR3 runs 14 residues. About this clone: The antigen is unknown.

The TCR comes from a man in his fifties in good health and CMV-seropositive. Sequencing input: PBMCs. The V gene is TRBV6-6, the J gene TRBJ1-2; 7 positions match TRBD1. The CDR3 sequence is CASSRDRANYGYTF. The DNA for the CDR3 is TGTGCCAGCAGCCGGGACAGAGCTAACTATGGCTACACCTTC.